What follows describes a single T cell receptor (beta chain). Antigen unknown. TCRdb's copy holds only in-frame clones and misses some; the assay was immunoSEQ multiplex PCR. The table lists about 19,000 clones, around 80% of them singletons. V lost 2 bases, J lost 0 bases, and 17 bases lay in between. The CDR3 loop spans 18 amino acids. The germline CDR1 and CDR2 sequences are MDHEN and SYDVKM. These data come from a study of OX40 agonist ivuxolimab in advanced cancers. Whole-study context: Every 2 weeks, patients received ivuxolimab intravenously, dosed at 0.01 to 10 mg/kg. At 82.7% male, the cohort had a mean age of around 56 years, ranging from about 20 to 80.

Study results and limitations: Expanded clones were, on average, more numerous among CD8+ T cells than CD4+. Clonal expansion by week 6 occurred in CD4+ and CD8+ blood T cells (at 0.1 to 3.0 mg/kg).

The TCR sequence derives from an adult with an advanced solid tumor such as melanoma, head and neck, liver or kidney cancer. The sequences come from CD4+ or CD8+ T cells sorted from blood, collected in a trial of the OX40 agonist ivuxolimab. The rearrangement joins TRBV28 to TRBJ2-1, with D maybe TRBD1 (6 bases). CDR3 amino acids: CASSLNGQGHSSYNEQFF. For the CDR3, the DNA is TGTGCCAGCAGTTTAAACGGCCAGGGGCACTCCTCCTACAATGAGCAGTTCTTC.